A selection of T cell receptor beta chains follows, all from one sample in a study of shared clonotypes between healthy human individuals. TCRdb's table, derived via immunoSEQ multiplex PCR, lists solely in-frame clones and lacks some. This sample has 2,500,000 or so clones, with 93% found just once. Sequences were obtained from naive CD4+ T cells from PBMCs. Receptors originate from a man aged 18 to 30 in good health. Some clones in this sample may be carry-over from other donors' samples. Both conserved end residues are part of each CDR3. Each record gives: J gene, V gene, clone size, D gene, CDR3 protein, CDR3 DNA. A D gene is named only where the DNA matches it firmly. Clone size is given for some rows only: seen once, a few or many times, or a class if the clone is expanded.

TRBJ2-7	TRBV28	NA	NA	CASSPHLDYSYEQYF	TGTGCCAGCAGTCCCCATCTGGACTATTCCTACGAGCAGTACTTC
TRBJ2-7	TRBV4-3	NA	NA	CASSQGLAESEQYF	TGCGCCAGCAGCCAAGGTTTGGCGGAGTCCGAGCAGTACTTC
TRBJ1-3	TRBV19	NA	NA	CASSPTFWRHNSGNTIYF	TGTGCCAGTAGTCCCACCTTTTGGAGGCACAACTCTGGAAACACCATATATTTT
TRBJ2-5	TRBV15	NA	TRBD1	CATSRRDRGRETQYF	TGTGCCACCAGCAGGAGGGACAGGGGGCGAGAGACCCAGTACTTC
TRBJ2-1	TRBV23-1	NA	TRBD1	CASSQRRDRGNDNEQFF	TGCGCCAGCAGTCAACGCCGGGACAGGGGGAACGACAATGAGCAGTTCTTC
TRBJ1-2	TRBV7-2	NA	NA	CASSLPPYGYTF	TGTGCCAGCAGCTTACCCCCGTATGGCTACACCTTC
TRBJ1-1	TRBV27	NA	NA	CASSYRNTEAFF	TGTGCCAGCAGTTACCGAAACACTGAAGCTTTCTTT
TRBJ2-7	TRBV5-5	NA	NA	CASSLFFVSQDYEQYF	TGTGCCAGCAGCTTGTTCTTCGTGTCGCAGGACTACGAGCAGTACTTC
TRBJ2-7	TRBV7-3	NA	NA	CASSPTRLEEQYF	TGTGCCAGCTCCCCAACCCGGCTGGAAGAGCAGTACTTC
TRBJ1-2	TRBV28	NA	NA	CAAKPQVNYGYTF	TGTGCCGCGAAACCACAGGTTAACTATGGCTACACCTTC
TRBJ2-1	TRBV5-4	once	NA	CASSFANEQFF	TGTGCCAGCAGCTTCGCCAATGAGCAGTTCTTC
TRBJ1-3	TRBV9	NA	NA	CASSGLGLSGNTIYF	TGTGCCAGCAGCGGACTGGGACTCTCTGGAAACACCATATATTTT
TRBJ2-2	TRBV28	NA	NA	CASSWAGTNTGELFF	TGTGCCAGCAGCTGGGCGGGAACGAACACCGGGGAGCTGTTTTTT
TRBJ2-5	TRBV7-6	NA	NA	CASSPILQETQYF	TGTGCCAGCAGCCCCATCCTCCAAGAGACCCAGTACTTC
TRBJ1-4	TRBV2	NA	TRBD1	CASRGMGQGISSF	TGTGCCAGCAGGGGGATGGGACAGGGTATCTCATCTTTT
TRBJ1-5	TRBV6-1	NA	NA	CASNRQQVNQPQHF	TGTGCCAGCAACAGACAGCAGGTCAATCAGCCCCAGCATTTT
TRBJ1-3	TRBV7-2	NA	TRBD1	CASSLNPEPTGVDTIYF	TGTGCCAGCAGCTTAAACCCCGAGCCGACAGGGGTAGACACCATATATTTT
TRBJ1-6	TRBV10-3	NA	TRBD1	CAKGQAFNSPLHF	TGTGCCAAGGGACAGGCCTTTAATTCACCCCTCCACTTT
TRBJ1-1	TRBV5-4	NA	TRBD1	CASSFRGYNTEAFF	TGTGCCAGCAGCTTCAGGGGGTATAACACTGAAGCTTTCTTT
TRBJ2-4	TRBV28	NA	NA	CASRNLAKNIQYF	TGTGCCAGCAGAAATTTAGCCAAAAACATTCAGTACTTC
TRBJ1-5	TRBV4-1	NA	NA	CASSWAENSNQPQHF	TGCGCCAGCAGCTGGGCCGAGAATAGCAATCAGCCCCAGCATTTT
TRBJ2-1	TRBV11-3	NA	TRBD2	CASSLSGTSGMSSYNEQFF	TGTGCCAGCAGCTTATCCGGGACTAGCGGGATGAGCTCCTACAATGAGCAGTTCTTC
TRBJ2-1	TRBV10-2	NA	NA	CASRENAYNEQFF	TGCGCCAGCAGGGAGAACGCCTACAATGAGCAGTTCTTC
TRBJ1-4	TRBV5-8	NA	NA	CASSWGWQGRANEKLFF	TGTGCCAGCAGCTGGGGGTGGCAGGGGCGAGCTAATGAAAAACTGTTTTTT
TRBJ1-1	TRBV14	NA	NA	CASSRGQNAEAFF	TGTGCCAGCAGCCGGGGCCAGAACGCTGAAGCTTTCTTT
TRBJ2-7	TRBV7-2	NA	NA	CASSAQESSYEQYF	TGTGCCAGCAGCGCACAGGAAAGCTCCTACGAGCAGTACTTC
TRBJ2-2	TRBV5-4	once	TRBD1	CASSRGQGYTGELFF	TGTGCCAGCAGCAGAGGACAGGGGTACACCGGGGAGCTGTTTTTT
TRBJ2-2	TRBV7-3	NA	NA	CASSQGPRDPGELFF	TGTGCCAGCAGCCAAGGTCCAAGGGACCCGGGGGAGCTGTTTTTT